The rows below give T cell receptor beta chains drawn from one sample of a study of cytotoxic CD8 clonotypes in ibrutinib-treated CLL. Here immunoSEQ multiplex PCR was the method, and the copy in TCRdb shows in-frame clones only, minus some. The table lists some 100,000 clones, 50% to 65% of them singletons. Here the sequenced sample was PBMCs, taken after 24 months of ibrutinib treatment. Receptors were obtained from a human donor with chronic lymphocytic leukemia. Each CDR3 is given without its conserved first and last residue.

V	J	CDR3
TRBV19	TRBJ2-6	ASSISLRGTSSGANVLT
TRBV6-6	TRBJ1-1	ASRQWTAEAF
TRBV5-6	TRBJ2-2	ASSQTSRELF
TRBV10-3	TRBJ2-2	AINPANTGELF
TRBV15	TRBJ1-2	ATSTGVGSIYGYT
TRBV9	TRBJ2-3	ASSPHIAGADTQY
TRBV7-2	TRBJ1-3	ASSSSTGGNTIY
TRBV2	TRBJ1-2	ASSEAGWGYT
TRBV7-9	TRBJ1-1	ASRPTDTEAF
TRBV2	TRBJ2-5	ASSEGTGGETQY
TRBV6-5	TRBJ1-1	ASSYGELNTEAF
TRBV5-6	TRBJ2-7	ASTLLLQGSYEQY
TRBV5-1	TRBJ1-1	ASSQIQGARTEAF
TRBV6-5	TRBJ2-7	ASSFKRALSYEQY
TRBV7-9	TRBJ1-5	ASSLGTMGQPQH
TRBV5-6	TRBJ2-7	ASSLDWGSEQY
TRBV5-1	TRBJ2-3	ASSPGTDYYTDTQY
TRBV23-1	TRBJ2-1	ASRGSGGDNEQF
TRBV7-9	TRBJ2-2	ASSTAGGADTGELF
TRBV5-1	TRBJ2-5	ASSLATSRETQY
TRBV18	TRBJ1-1	ASSPPGQGWNTEAF
TRBV5-1	TRBJ2-3	ASSPWTGESEDTQY
TRBV21-1	TRBJ2-7	ASSKGKGLTYEQY
TRBV5-4	TRBJ1-1	ASSSDRGPNTEAF
TRBV30	TRBJ2-7	AWSATRTNEQY
TRBV6-5	TRBJ1-2	ASSPTTGPYGYT
TRBV2	TRBJ2-5	ASSERLADLGETQY
TRBV7-9	TRBJ2-7	ASSLESGGGRAEQY
TRBV30	TRBJ2-3	AGNQAVTDTQY
TRBV9	TRBJ1-1	ASNGHGVTEAF
TRBV6-5	TRBJ2-2	ASSYSIPGTGELF
TRBV10-2	TRBJ1-3	ASSPGTGNTIY
TRBV5-1	TRBJ1-2	ASSLDRGFYGYT
TRBV10-3	TRBJ1-1	AIKAGGLSTEAF
TRBV29-1	TRBJ1-4	SVSTVIRGANEKLF
TRBV28	TRBJ1-1	ASTPGGNTEAF
TRBV7-2	TRBJ2-1	ASSDRTSGSYNEQF
TRBV19	TRBJ2-7	ASSTGNSGYEQY
TRBV5-6	TRBJ2-5	ASSSKGTGQAGTQY
TRBV5-1	TRBJ2-1	ASSLDGVSSYNEQF
TRBV5-1	TRBJ2-1	ASSLGRDFGEQF
TRBV21-1	TRBJ1-2	ASSKGSTGGSGYT
TRBV6-5	TRBJ2-7	ASSYSLAFIEQY
TRBV19	TRBJ2-2	ALRGGGELF
TRBV2	TRBJ1-5	ASREESGSNQPQH
TRBV19	TRBJ2-7	ASSPGEREQY
TRBV5-8	TRBJ2-1	ASSLSRARAEQF
TRBV7-3	TRBJ2-1	ASSLRDGPRDEQF
TRBV19	TRBJ2-7	ASSIAQGGRNEQY
TRBV5-1	TRBJ2-5	ASSSRGGPQETQY
TRBV5-1	TRBJ1-4	ASSLDGQGGEKLF